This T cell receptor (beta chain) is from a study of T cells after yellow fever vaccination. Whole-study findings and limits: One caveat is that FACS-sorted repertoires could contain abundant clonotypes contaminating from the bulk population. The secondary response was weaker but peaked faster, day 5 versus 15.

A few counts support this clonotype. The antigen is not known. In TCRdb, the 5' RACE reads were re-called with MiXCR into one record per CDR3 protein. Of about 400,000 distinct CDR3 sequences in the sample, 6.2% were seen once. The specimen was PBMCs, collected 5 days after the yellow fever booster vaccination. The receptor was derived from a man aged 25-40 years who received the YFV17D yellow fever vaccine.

CDR3 amino acids: CASSPGTGHGYTF. The CDR3, as DNA: TGTGCCAGCAGTCCCGGGACAGGCCATGGCTACACCTTC. The chain recombines TRBV12-3 or TRBV12-4 with TRBJ1-2; TRBD1 aligns across 8 bases. The V segment lost 5 bases and the J segment 6 bases; nucleotides outside the gene matches: 5. The CDR3 totals 13 residues.